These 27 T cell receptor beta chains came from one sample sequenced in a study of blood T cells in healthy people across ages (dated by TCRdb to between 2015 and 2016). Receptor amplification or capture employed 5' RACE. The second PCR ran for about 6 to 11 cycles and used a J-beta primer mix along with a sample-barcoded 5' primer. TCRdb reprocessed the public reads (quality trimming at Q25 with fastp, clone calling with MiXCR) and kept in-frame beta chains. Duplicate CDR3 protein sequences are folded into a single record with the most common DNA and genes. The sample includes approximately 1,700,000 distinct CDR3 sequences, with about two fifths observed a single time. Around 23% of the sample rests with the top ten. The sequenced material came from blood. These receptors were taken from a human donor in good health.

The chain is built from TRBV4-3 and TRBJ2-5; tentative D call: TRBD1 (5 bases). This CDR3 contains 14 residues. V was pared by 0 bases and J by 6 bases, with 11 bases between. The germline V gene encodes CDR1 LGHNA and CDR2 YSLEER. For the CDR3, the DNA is TGCGCCAGCAGCCAAGATCAGGGTGGGAAGACCCAGTACTTC. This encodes CASSQDQGGKTQYF.

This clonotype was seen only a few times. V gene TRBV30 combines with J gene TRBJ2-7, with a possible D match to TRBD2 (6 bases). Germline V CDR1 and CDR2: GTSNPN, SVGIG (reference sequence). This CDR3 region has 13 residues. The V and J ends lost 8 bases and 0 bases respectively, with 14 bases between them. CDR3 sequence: CAAGIETSYEQYF. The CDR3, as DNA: TGTGCCGCGGGGATTGAGACCTCCTACGAGCAGTACTTC.

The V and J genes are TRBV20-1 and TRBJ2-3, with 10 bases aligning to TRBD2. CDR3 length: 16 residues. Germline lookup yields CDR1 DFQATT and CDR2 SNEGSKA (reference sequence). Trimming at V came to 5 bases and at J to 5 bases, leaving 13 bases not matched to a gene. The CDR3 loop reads CSALRSSGGAKDTQYF. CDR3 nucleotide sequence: TGCAGTGCTTTGAGGTCCAGCGGGGGGGCCAAAGATACGCAGTATTTT.

The CDR3 loop is CASSLPGQGFWYGYTF. CDR3 DNA: TGTGCCAGCAGCCTGCCGGGACAGGGGTTTTGGTATGGCTACACCTTC. The gene calls are TRBV7-2 and TRBJ1-2, with 10 bases aligning to TRBD1. In germline, CDR1 is SGHTA, CDR2 FQGNSA. The ends lost 5 bases at V and 5 bases at J; junction bases unmatched: 11. The length of the CDR3 is 16 residues.

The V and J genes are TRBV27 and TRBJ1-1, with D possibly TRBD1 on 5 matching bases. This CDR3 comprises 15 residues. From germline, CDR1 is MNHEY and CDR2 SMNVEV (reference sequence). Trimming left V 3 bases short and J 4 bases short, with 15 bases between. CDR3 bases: TGTGCCAGCAGTTTGATTTGGGGGAAGGGCACTGAAGCTTTCTTT. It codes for CASSLIWGKGTEAFF.

CDR3 protein: CSARLQGLDQPQHF. In DNA form, the CDR3 reads TGCAGTGCTAGACTACAGGGGTTGGACCAGCCCCAGCATTTT. The rearrangement uses TRBV20-1 and TRBJ1-5, with TRBD1 identical over 7 bases. V trimming: 2 bases; J trimming: 7 bases; junction bases outside the gene matches: 8. Germline V gene lookup returns CDR1 DFQATT and CDR2 SNEGSKA (reference sequence). The CDR3 totals 14 residues.

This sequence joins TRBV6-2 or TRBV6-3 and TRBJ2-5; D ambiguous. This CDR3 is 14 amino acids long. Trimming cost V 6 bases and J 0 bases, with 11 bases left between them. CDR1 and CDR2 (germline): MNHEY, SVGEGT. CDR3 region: CASREKLYQETQYF. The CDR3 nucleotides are TGTGCCAGCAGGGAAAAACTGTACCAAGAGACCCAGTACTTC.

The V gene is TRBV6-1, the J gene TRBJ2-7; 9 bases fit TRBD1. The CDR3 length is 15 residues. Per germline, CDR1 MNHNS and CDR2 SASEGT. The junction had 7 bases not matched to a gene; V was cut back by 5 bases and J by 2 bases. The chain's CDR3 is CASSFGQGPTYEQYF. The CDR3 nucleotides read TGTGCCAGCAGTTTCGGACAGGGGCCGACCTACGAGCAGTACTTC.

The CDR3, as DNA: TGCGCCAGCAGCTTGGAGTTATCCGGGATGAAGAATGGCTACACCTTC. It is translated as CASSLELSGMKNGYTF. V is TRBV5-1 and J is TRBJ1-2; D is unclear. The V end was cut by 0 bases, the J end by 6 bases, with 18 bases between. CDR3 size: 16 residues. Germline CDR1 reads SGHRS; CDR2 reads YFSETQ.

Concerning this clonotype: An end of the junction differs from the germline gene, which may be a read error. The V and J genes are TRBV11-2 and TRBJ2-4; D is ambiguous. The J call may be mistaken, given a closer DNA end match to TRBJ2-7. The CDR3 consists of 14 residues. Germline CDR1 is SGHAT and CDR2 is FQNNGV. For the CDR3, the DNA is TGTGCCGGCAGCTTAGATATCGGTAGTAACGAGCAGTACTTC. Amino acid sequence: CAGSLDIGSNEQYF.

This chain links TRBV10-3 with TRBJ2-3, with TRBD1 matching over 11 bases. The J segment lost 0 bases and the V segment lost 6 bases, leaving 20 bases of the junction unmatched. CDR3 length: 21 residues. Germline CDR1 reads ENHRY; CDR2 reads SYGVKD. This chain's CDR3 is CAIRISPGTGGDIPSTDTQYF. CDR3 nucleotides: TGTGCCATCAGAATCAGTCCCGGGACAGGGGGTGACATTCCTAGCACAGATACGCAGTATTTT.

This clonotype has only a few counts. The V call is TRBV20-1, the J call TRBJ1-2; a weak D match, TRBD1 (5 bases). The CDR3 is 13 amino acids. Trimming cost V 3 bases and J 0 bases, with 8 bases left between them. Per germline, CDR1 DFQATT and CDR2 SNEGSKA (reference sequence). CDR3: CSARSRANYGYTF. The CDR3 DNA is TGCAGTGCTAGGAGCAGGGCTAACTATGGCTACACCTTC.

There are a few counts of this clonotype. In DNA form, the CDR3 reads TGTGCCAGCAGCTCCCCCGTGACTAGCCTTACCAGCTCCTACAATGAGCAGTTCTTC. Translation: CASSSPVTSLTSSYNEQFF. V usage is TRBV7-2 and J usage is TRBJ2-1, with TRBD2 identical over 7 bases. The J segment lost 0 bases and the V segment lost 4 bases, leaving 15 bases of the junction unmatched. From germline, CDR1 is SGHTA and CDR2 FQGNSA. This CDR3 spans 19 amino acids.

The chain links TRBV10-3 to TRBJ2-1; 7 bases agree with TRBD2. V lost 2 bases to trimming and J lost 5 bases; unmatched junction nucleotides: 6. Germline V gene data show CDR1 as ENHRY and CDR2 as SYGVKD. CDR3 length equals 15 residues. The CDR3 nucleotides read TGTGCCATCAGTGAGGGCTCCGGGGGGAACAATGAGCAGTTCTTC. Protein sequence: CAISEGSGGNNEQFF.

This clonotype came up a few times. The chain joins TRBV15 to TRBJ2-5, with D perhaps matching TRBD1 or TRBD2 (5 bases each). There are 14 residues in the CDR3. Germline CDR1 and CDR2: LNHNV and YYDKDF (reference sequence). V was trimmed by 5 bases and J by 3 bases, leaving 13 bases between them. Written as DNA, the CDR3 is TGTGCCACCAGCCGGGCTAGGGACGAAGAGACCCAGTACTTC. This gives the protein CATSRARDEETQYF.

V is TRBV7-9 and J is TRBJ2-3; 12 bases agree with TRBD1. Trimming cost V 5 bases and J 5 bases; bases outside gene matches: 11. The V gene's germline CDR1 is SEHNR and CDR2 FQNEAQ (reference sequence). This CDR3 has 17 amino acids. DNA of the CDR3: TGTGCCAGCAGCCATGTACCGGGACAGGGGGCGGGAGATACGCAGTATTTT. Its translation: CASSHVPGQGAGDTQYF.

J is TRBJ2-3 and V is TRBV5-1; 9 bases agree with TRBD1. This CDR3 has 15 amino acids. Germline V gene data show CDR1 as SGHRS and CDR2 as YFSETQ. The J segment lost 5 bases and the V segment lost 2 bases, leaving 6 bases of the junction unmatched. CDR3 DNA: TGCGCCAGCAGCTTAGGGACAGGGCCGTTAGATACGCAGTATTTT. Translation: CASSLGTGPLDTQYF.

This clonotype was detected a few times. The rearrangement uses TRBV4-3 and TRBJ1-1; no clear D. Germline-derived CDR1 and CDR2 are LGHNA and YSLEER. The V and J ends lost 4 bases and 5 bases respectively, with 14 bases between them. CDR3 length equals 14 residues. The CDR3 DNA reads TGCGCCAGCAGCCTAGAGGGCACGGCGACTGAAGCTTTCTTT. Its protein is CASSLEGTATEAFF.

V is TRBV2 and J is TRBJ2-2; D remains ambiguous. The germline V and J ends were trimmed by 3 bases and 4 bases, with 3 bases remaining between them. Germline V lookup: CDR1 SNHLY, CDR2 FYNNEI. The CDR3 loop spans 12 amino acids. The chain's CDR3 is CASSDATGELFF. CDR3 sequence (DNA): TGTGCCAGCAGTGACGCCACCGGGGAGCTGTTTTTT. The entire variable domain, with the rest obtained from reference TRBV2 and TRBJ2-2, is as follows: EPEVTQTPSHQVTQMGQEVILRCVPISNHLYFYWYRQILGQKVEFLVSFYNNEISEKSEIFDDQFSVERPDGSNFTLKIRSTKLEDSAMYFCASSDATGELFFGEGSRLTVL.

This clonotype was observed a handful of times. This CDR3 reads CASSYRQGASDIQYF. CDR3 DNA: TGTGCCAGCAGTTACCGTCAGGGGGCTTCAGACATTCAGTACTTC. This chain links TRBV6-6 with TRBJ2-4, with 8 positions matching TRBD1. CDR3 length equals 15 residues. The ends lost 2 bases at V and 8 bases at J; junction bases unmatched: 8. CDR1 and CDR2 from the germline V gene are MNHNY and SVGAGI (reference sequence).

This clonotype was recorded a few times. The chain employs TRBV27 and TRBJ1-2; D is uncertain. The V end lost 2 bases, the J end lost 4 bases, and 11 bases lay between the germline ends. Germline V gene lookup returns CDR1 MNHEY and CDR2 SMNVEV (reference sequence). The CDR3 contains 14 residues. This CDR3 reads CASSLKGPFYGYTF. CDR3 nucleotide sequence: TGTGCCAGCAGTTTAAAAGGACCTTTCTATGGCTACACCTTC.

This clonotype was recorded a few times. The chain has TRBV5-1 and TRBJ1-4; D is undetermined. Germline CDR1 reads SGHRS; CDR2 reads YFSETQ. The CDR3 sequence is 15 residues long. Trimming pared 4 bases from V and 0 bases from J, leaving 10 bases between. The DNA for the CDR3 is TGCGCCAGCAGCCTCGGACTCGCAACTAATGAAAAACTGTTTTTT. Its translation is CASSLGLATNEKLFF. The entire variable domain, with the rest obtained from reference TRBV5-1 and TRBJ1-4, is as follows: KAGVTQTPRYLIKTRGQQVTLSCSPISGHRSVSWYQQTPGQGLQFLFEYFSETQRNKGNFPGRFSGRQFSNSRSEMNVSTLELGDSALYLCASSLGLATNEKLFFGSGTQLSVL.

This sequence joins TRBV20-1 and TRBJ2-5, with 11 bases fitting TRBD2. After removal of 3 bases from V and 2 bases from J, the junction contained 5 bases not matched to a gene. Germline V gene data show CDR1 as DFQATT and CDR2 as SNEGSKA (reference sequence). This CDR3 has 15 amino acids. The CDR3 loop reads CSASRLAGGQETQYF. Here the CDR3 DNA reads TGCAGTGCTAGTCGCCTAGCGGGGGGTCAAGAGACCCAGTACTTC.

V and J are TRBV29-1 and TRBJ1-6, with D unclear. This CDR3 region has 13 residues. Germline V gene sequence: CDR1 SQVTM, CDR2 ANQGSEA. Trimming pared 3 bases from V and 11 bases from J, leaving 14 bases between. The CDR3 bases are TGCAGCGTTGAGGTTTTAGGGAAACCACCCCTCCACTTT. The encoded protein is CSVEVLGKPPLHF. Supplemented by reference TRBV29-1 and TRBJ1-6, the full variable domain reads SAVISQKPSRDICQRGTSLTIQCQVDSQVTMMFWYRQQPGQSLTLIATANQGSEATYESGFVIDKFPISRPNLTFSTLTVSNMSPEDSSIYLCSVEVLGKPPLHFGNGTRLTVT.

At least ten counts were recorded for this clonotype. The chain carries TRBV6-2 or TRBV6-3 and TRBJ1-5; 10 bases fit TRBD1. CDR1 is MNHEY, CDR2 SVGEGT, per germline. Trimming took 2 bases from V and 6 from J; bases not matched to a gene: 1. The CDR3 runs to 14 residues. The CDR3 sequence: CASSYGTGVQPQHF. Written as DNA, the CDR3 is TGTGCCAGCAGTTACGGGACAGGGGTTCAGCCCCAGCATTTT.

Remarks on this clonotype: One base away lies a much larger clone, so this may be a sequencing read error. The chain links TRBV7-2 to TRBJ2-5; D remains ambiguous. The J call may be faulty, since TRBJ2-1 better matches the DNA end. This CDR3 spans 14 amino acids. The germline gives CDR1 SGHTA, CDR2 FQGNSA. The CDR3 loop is CASSLWAYQETQFF. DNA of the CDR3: TGTGCCAGCAGCTTATGGGCTTACCAAGAGACCCAGTTCTTC.

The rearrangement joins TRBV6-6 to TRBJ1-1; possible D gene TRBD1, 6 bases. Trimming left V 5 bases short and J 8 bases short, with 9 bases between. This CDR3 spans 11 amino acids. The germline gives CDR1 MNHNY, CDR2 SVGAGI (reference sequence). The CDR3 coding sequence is TGTGCCAGCAGTGCAGACAGGGAAGCTTTCTTT. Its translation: CASSADREAFF.